These 19 T cell receptor beta chains came from one sample sequenced in a study of OX40 agonist ivuxolimab in advanced cancers. The library came from the immunoSEQ multiplex PCR assay. Drawn from immuneACCESS, this table holds only the in-frame rearrangements with V and J called that TCRdb kept. Clones are partly lost; checked studies trace under half to an unresolved V gene and leave the rest unexplained. This sample gives 65,000 to 90,000 clones in total; about 89% of them show up just once. Of the sample, roughly 0.68% falls within the top ten clones. The starting material was CD4+ or CD8+ T cells sorted from blood, obtained in a trial of the OX40 agonist ivuxolimab. The receptor set was obtained from an adult with an advanced solid tumor such as melanoma, head and neck, liver or kidney cancer.

The chain recombines TRBV30 with TRBJ2-6, with D tentatively TRBD1 (6 bases). Trimming pared 1 base from V and 4 bases from J, leaving 17 bases between. Per the germline V gene, CDR1 is GTSNPN and CDR2 is SVGIG (reference sequence). The length of the CDR3 is 17 residues. CDR3 sequence (DNA): TGTGCCTGGAGTGGGGACACCCTCAACCCAGGGGCCAACGTCCTGACTTTC. This codes for CAWSGDTLNPGANVLTF.

The rearrangement links TRBV23-1 to TRBJ2-2; 9 bases align to TRBD1. TRBV23-1 is identified as an open reading frame with a role that is uncertain. J gave up 3 bases and V 2 bases, and 13 bases lay outside the gene matches. This CDR3 spans 19 amino acids. The CDR3: CASSQMGFGTGPDTGELFF. The CDR3 region has the DNA TGCGCCAGCAGTCAAATGGGGTTCGGGACAGGGCCGGACACCGGGGAGCTGTTTTTT.

The chain carries TRBV5-1 and TRBJ2-1; TRBD2 matches at 15 bases. Per germline, CDR1 SGHRS and CDR2 YFSETQ. This CDR3 comprises 16 residues. With V trimmed by 3 bases and J by 8 bases, 6 bases remained unmatched. The CDR3: CASSSRTSGRGDEQFF. The CDR3 DNA reads as TGCGCCAGCAGCTCGAGGACTAGCGGGAGGGGGGATGAGCAGTTCTTC.

The chain recombines TRBV18 with TRBJ2-5; TRBD2 matches 8 bases. Germline values: CDR1 KGHSH, CDR2 LQKENI. J was trimmed by 2 bases and V by 3 bases; bases with no gene match: 8. This CDR3 has 16 amino acids. The CDR3 spells CASSPLAGGFQETQYF. CDR3 in DNA: TGTGCCAGCTCACCGTTGGCGGGGGGCTTTCAAGAGACCCAGTACTTC.

The chain links TRBV6-1 to TRBJ1-5, with 8 nucleotides matching TRBD1. This CDR3 is 15 amino acids long. Per the germline V gene, CDR1 is MNHNS and CDR2 is SASEGT. J was trimmed by 4 bases and V by 7 bases; bases with no gene match: 9. The CDR3 is CASTADRGGNQPQHF. Here the CDR3 DNA reads TGTGCCAGCACCGCAGACAGGGGAGGGAATCAGCCCCAGCATTTT.

This chain connects TRBV6-5 to TRBJ2-7, with 7 bases that match TRBD1. The length of the CDR3 is 14 residues. V was pared by 5 bases and J by 7 bases, with 11 bases of the junction left unmatched. The V gene's germline CDR1 is MNHEY and CDR2 SVGAGI. The CDR3 DNA is TGTGCCAGCAGTAGGGACAGAAGGTCGGGTGAGCAGTACTTC. Protein sequence: CASSRDRRSGEQYF.

This chain connects TRBV15 to TRBJ2-5, with TRBD2 matching 11 bases. This CDR3 has 16 residues. After removal of 0 bases from V and 4 bases from J, the junction contained 4 bases not matched to a gene. Per germline, CDR1 LNHNV and CDR2 YYDKDF (reference sequence). CDR3 nucleotide sequence: TGTGCCACCAGCAGAGATCTAGCGGGAGGAGGAGAGACCCAGTACTTC. This translates into CATSRDLAGGGETQYF. Combining the CDR3 with reference TRBV15 and TRBJ2-5 gives the whole variable domain DAMVIQNPRYQVTQFGKPVTLSCSQTLNHNVMYWYQQKSSQAPKLLFHYYDKDFNNEADTPDNFQSRRPNTSFCFLDIRSPGLGDTAMYLCATSRDLAGGGETQYFGPGTRLLVL.

The chain is built from TRBV7-9 and TRBJ1-1; D call uncertain. Trimming left V 4 bases short and J 3 bases short, with 9 bases between. Germline CDR1 is SEHNR and CDR2 is FQNEAQ (reference sequence). The CDR3 runs to 13 residues. For the CDR3, the DNA is TGTGCCAGCAGCTCCCGATTCGACACTGAAGCTTTCTTT. Residues: CASSSRFDTEAFF.

CDR3 sequence reads: CASSRKVAGSYEQYF. Here the CDR3 DNA reads TGTGCCAGCAGTAGGAAAGTGGCAGGTTCCTACGAGCAGTACTTC. The chain has TRBV6-5 and TRBJ2-7; D unresolved. Germline assignment: CDR1 MNHEY and CDR2 SVGAGI. V was pared by 5 bases and J by 1 base, with 15 bases between. This CDR3 region has 15 residues.

The rearrangement uses TRBV18 and TRBJ1-6; D is unclear. Germline CDR1 is KGHSH and CDR2 is LQKENI. CDR3 length: 15 amino acids. V was cut by 3 bases and J by 0 bases, with 6 bases left in between. CDR3 coding DNA: TGTGCCAGCTCACCTTTTAGCTCCTATAATTCACCCCTCCACTTT. Its protein product is CASSPFSSYNSPLHF. The full variable domain, in which reference TRBV18 and TRBJ1-6 provide the parts outside the CDR3, is NAGVMQNPRHLVRRRGQEARLRCSPMKGHSHVYWYRQLPEEGLKFMVYLQKENIIDESGMPKERFSAEFPKEGPSILRIQQVVRGDSAAYFCASSPFSSYNSPLHFGNGTRLTVT.

This chain uses TRBV18 with TRBJ1-3; 12 bases match TRBD1. CDR1 and CDR2 (germline): KGHSH, LQKENI. The CDR3 totals 19 residues. The J segment lost 2 bases and the V segment lost 2 bases, leaving 10 bases of the junction unmatched. CDR3 in amino acids: CASSPMGQGAPGTGNTIYF. CDR3 bases: TGTGCCAGCTCACCAATGGGACAGGGGGCACCCGGGACTGGAAACACCATATATTTT.

V and J are TRBV5-1 and TRBJ1-6, with D unresolved. The V end was cut by 0 bases, the J end by 5 bases, with 9 bases between. This CDR3 region has 15 residues. Per germline, CDR1 SGHRS and CDR2 YFSETQ. The DNA of the CDR3 is TGCGCCAGCAGCTTGGTTCCGAACGATAATTCACCCCTCCACTTT. Its translation is CASSLVPNDNSPLHF.

The V and J genes are TRBV10-2 and TRBJ1-5, with D perhaps matching TRBD1 (6 bases). In germline, CDR1 is WSHSY, CDR2 SAAADI. The CDR3 is 13 residues long. Trimming took off 7 bases at V and 6 bases at J, with 13 bases between the two ends. The CDR3: CASTRGAGQPQHF. CDR3 bases: TGCGCCAGCACCCGGGGGGCCGGTCAGCCCCAGCATTTT.

The V and J genes are TRBV28 and TRBJ1-5, with TRBD1 matching over 10 bases. The CDR3 consists of 14 residues. Germline V CDR1 and CDR2: MDHEN, SYDVKM. V gave up 6 bases and J gave up 4 bases; unmatched junction bases: 3. CDR3 residues: CASSRDRGNQPQHF. Written as DNA, the CDR3 is TGTGCCAGCAGCCGGGACAGGGGTAATCAGCCCCAGCATTTT.

This clone was seen once. This chain links TRBV30 with TRBJ1-4; D is unresolved. The germline V gene encodes CDR1 GTSNPN and CDR2 SVGIG (reference sequence). The CDR3 extends over 15 amino acids. Between the trimmed V and J ends, which lost 5 bases and 1 base, there was a span of 14 bases. This CDR3 is CAWGRTWGTNEKLFF. The CDR3 nucleotides are TGTGCCTGGGGTCGCACGTGGGGAACTAATGAAAAACTGTTTTTT. Full variable domain (rest looked up from reference TRBV30 and TRBJ1-4): SQTIHQWPATLVQPVGSPLSLECTVEGTSNPNLYWYRQAAGRGLQLLFYSVGIGQISSEVPQNLSASRPQDRQFILSSKKLLLSDSGFYLCAWGRTWGTNEKLFFGSGTQLSVL.

This chain links TRBV6-8 with TRBJ2-2, with a possible D match to TRBD2 (5 bases). Germline assignment: CDR1 MNHGY and CDR2 SAAAGT. The CDR3 covers 16 residues. Trimming shortened V by 8 bases and J by 2 bases, and 18 bases separated the two germline ends. This CDR3 reads CASRPPPGDNTGELFF. The DNA of the CDR3 is TGTGCCAGCCGACCGCCCCCCGGGGATAACACCGGGGAGCTGTTTTTT.

The chain couples TRBV19 to TRBJ1-5; D may be TRBD1 (5 bases). Trimming took off 4 bases at V and 6 bases at J, with 13 bases between the two ends. Looked up from germline, CDR1 is LNHDA and CDR2 is SQIVND (reference sequence). The CDR3 is made up of 14 amino acids. In nucleotides, the CDR3 is TGTGCCAGTAGTACTGCGGGGCAGGGTCAGCCCCAGCATTTT. Translation: CASSTAGQGQPQHF.

The chain couples TRBV4-1 to TRBJ2-5; 14 nucleotides match TRBD2. V gave up 3 bases and J gave up 10 bases; unmatched junction bases: 4. This CDR3 comprises 14 residues. Germline V gene sequence: CDR1 MGHRA, CDR2 YSYEKL. The CDR3 sequence: CASSHGTSGGFQYF. The CDR3 region has the DNA TGCGCCAGCAGCCACGGGACTAGCGGGGGCTTCCAGTACTTC.

This clone was detected a few times. J is TRBJ1-1 and V is TRBV29-1; a weak D match, TRBD1 (6 bases). V was pared by 3 bases and J by 10 bases, with 12 bases between. Germline assignment: CDR1 SQVTM and CDR2 ANQGSEA. The CDR3 covers 11 residues. The CDR3 protein is CSVELGAGAFF. Written as DNA, the CDR3 is TGCAGCGTTGAGTTGGGGGCGGGAGCTTTCTTT. The complete variable domain, with remaining parts taken from reference TRBV29-1 and TRBJ1-1, reads SAVISQKPSRDICQRGTSLTIQCQVDSQVTMMFWYRQQPGQSLTLIATANQGSEATYESGFVIDKFPISRPNLTFSTLTVSNMSPEDSSIYLCSVELGAGAFFGQGTRLTVV.